This T cell receptor beta chain originates from a study of regulatory T cells in long-lasting Graves disease. This CDR3 spans 11 amino acids. CDR1 and CDR2 from the germline V gene are DFQATT and SNEGSKA (reference sequence). Trimming left V 1 base short and J 7 bases short, with 5 bases between. Arm-PCR of CDR3 regions and iRepertoire HTBI primers were the basis on which TCR beta libraries were built. TCRdb passed the multiplex PCR reads through MiXCR, listing each CDR3 protein once. The table lists approximately 470,000 distinct CDR3 sequences, around 15% of them singletons. Time point indicated: newly diagnosed GD, antithyroid drugs for less than 3 months. PBMCs were the source of the RNA used for TCR sequencing. Separately, the same data were catalogued under a study of T cells in Graves' hyperthyroidism and ophthalmopathy.

Here the sequenced sample was peripheral blood mononuclear cells (PBMCs), taken at new diagnosis, from a patient treated with antithyroid drugs. The clonotype originates from a man aged 35-49 years with Graves disease. The chain combines TRBV20-1 with TRBJ2-1; D unresolved. The CDR3: CSARGVNEQFF. As DNA, the CDR3 is TGCAGTGCTAGAGGCGTGAATGAGCAGTTCTTC.